This record concerns one T cell receptor (beta chain) sequence. The antigen remains unidentified. This sample is part of a study of radiotherapy plus CTLA-4 blockade in lung cancer. Study information: Objective response was observed in 18% of patients, and disease control in around 31%. Study-wide results and caveats: TCR clones of tumor origin grew in blood after radiotherapy plus ipilimumab. Per reports, early blood T cell clone dynamics, plus interferon-beta, forecast response most strongly.

In chemo-refractory metastatic non-small-cell lung cancer, patients got ipilimumab CTLA-4 blockade together with focal radiation. V was shortened by 3 bases and J by 0 bases, with 13 bases between the two germline ends. From germline, CDR1 is SGDLS and CDR2 YYNGEE. The CDR3 has 15 residues. The table came from immunoSEQ multiplex PCR; TCRdb's copy has only in-frame clones and leaves some out. The table includes tens of thousands of clones, approximately 86% detected once. This TCR was recovered from a human donor with non-small cell lung cancer that progressed on radiotherapy plus ipilimumab. The gene calls are TRBV9 and TRBJ2-7, with D possibly TRBD2 on 5 matching bases. This sample comprised peripheral blood, obtained from a patient treated with radiotherapy plus ipilimumab. CDR3 DNA sequence: TGTGCCAGCAGCGGAGGGTCCGCAACCTCCTACGAGCAGTACTTC. Its translation is CASSGGSATSYEQYF.